Listed here are 19 T cell receptor beta chains from one sample, sequenced in a study of OX40 agonist ivuxolimab in advanced cancers. Sequenced by immunoSEQ multiplex PCR; TCRdb stores in-frame clones only, minus some. The sample gives roughly 70,000 clones, 80% to 90% of which show up once; over 0.95% is in the top ten. This sample comprised CD4+ or CD8+ T cells sorted from blood, obtained in a trial of the OX40 agonist ivuxolimab. Every receptor here comes from an adult with an advanced solid tumor such as melanoma, head and neck, liver or kidney cancer.

The rearrangement joins TRBV6-5 to TRBJ2-3; 11 positions match TRBD1. The germline V gene has CDR1 MNHEY and CDR2 SVGAGI. The CDR3 sequence is 16 residues long. V trimming: 0 bases; J trimming: 4 bases; junction bases outside the gene matches: 3. CDR3 nucleotide sequence: TGTGCCAGCAGTTACTCTATGGGACAGGGGGCAGATACGCAGTATTTT. Protein: CASSYSMGQGADTQYF.

This clone was detected only a few times. V is TRBV2 and J is TRBJ1-5; TRBD1 agrees at 7 bases. V dropped 1 base and J dropped 7; count of bases not matched to a gene: 4. CDR3 length: 14 amino acids. Germline V gene sequence: CDR1 SNHLY, CDR2 FYNNEI. The CDR3 DNA reads TGTGCCAGCAGTGAAGGCGGGACAGAACAGCCCCAGCATTTT. Translation: CASSEGGTEQPQHF.

The genes are TRBV11-2 and TRBJ2-7; D is unclear. Trimming removed 10 bases at V and 5 bases at J, with 18 bases between. There are 13 residues in the CDR3. Germline-derived CDR1 and CDR2 are SGHAT and FQNNGV. CDR3 sequence (DNA): TGTGCCACCCACCCCGGGTTTCAGGACGAGCAGTACTTC. Encoded protein: CATHPGFQDEQYF.

This chain links TRBV5-1 with TRBJ1-6, with a possible D match to TRBD1 (5 bases). Germline V CDR1 and CDR2: SGHRS, YFSETQ. This CDR3 is 14 amino acids long. V shed 1 base and J shed 5 bases, with 7 bases lying between them. In DNA form, the CDR3 reads TGCGCCAGCAGCTTGAACAGGAATAATTCACCCCTCCACTTT. Its protein product is CASSLNRNNSPLHF.

The rearrangement joins TRBV5-6 to TRBJ2-5; unclear D gene. CDR1 and CDR2 from the germline V gene are SGHDT and YYEEEE. The CDR3 runs to 14 residues. V was cut by 4 bases and J by 5 bases, with 15 bases left in between. The CDR3 sequence is CASSGPSTRETQYF. CDR3 coding DNA: TGTGCCAGCAGCGGACCCAGCACGCGCGAGACCCAGTACTTC.

The genes are TRBV5-3 and TRBJ2-3, with 14 bases lining up with TRBD2. TRBV5-3 is placed among ORFs of uncertain function. Unmatched junction bases numbered 3, after V lost 5 bases and J lost 1 base. This CDR3 comprises 16 residues. The CDR3 DNA sequence: TGTGCCAGAAGTCGGACTAGCGGGGGGTGCACAGATACGCAGTATTTT. Its protein product is CARSRTSGGCTDTQYF.

The chain carries TRBV2 and TRBJ1-6, with TRBD1 matching 8 bases. V lost 5 bases to trimming and J lost 7 bases; unmatched junction nucleotides: 7. CDR1 is SNHLY and CDR2 is FYNNEI in the germline V gene. This CDR3 has 15 amino acids. The CDR3 protein is CASSPRTGTNSPLHF. The DNA for the CDR3 is TGTGCCAGCAGTCCCAGGACAGGGACCAATTCACCCCTCCACTTT.

This clone was seen a handful of times. J is TRBJ1-2 and V is TRBV5-1; D ambiguous. The CDR3 consists of 15 residues. The V end was cut by 1 base, the J end by 7 bases, with 17 bases between. Germline-derived CDR1 and CDR2 are SGHRS and YFSETQ. The CDR3 nucleotides are TGCGCCAGCAGCTTGAGTGAGGGATCCCCCCGTGGCTACACCTTC. Its protein product is CASSLSEGSPRGYTF. The variable domain in full, completed from reference TRBV5-1 and TRBJ1-2, reads KAGVTQTPRYLIKTRGQQVTLSCSPISGHRSVSWYQQTPGQGLQFLFEYFSETQRNKGNFPGRFSGRQFSNSRSEMNVSTLELGDSALYLCASSLSEGSPRGYTFGSGTRLTVV.

This chain joins TRBV29-1 and TRBJ2-7, with D possibly matching TRBD1 (5 bases). CDR1 and CDR2 (germline): SQVTM, ANQGSEA. With 3 bases removed from V and 3 bases from J, the gap between germline ends came to 9 bases. The CDR3 totals 12 residues. The CDR3 reads CSVEDTIYEQYF. The CDR3 DNA is TGCAGCGTTGAGGACACCATCTACGAGCAGTACTTC.

This clone was counted at least ten times. The chain joins TRBV19 to TRBJ1-2; D is ambiguous. This CDR3 region has 15 residues. V lost 4 bases and J 0 bases, leaving 12 bases between the germline ends. Germline V gene sequence: CDR1 LNHDA, CDR2 SQIVND (reference sequence). The CDR3 region is CASSTHIQANYGYTF. The CDR3 DNA reads TGTGCCAGTAGTACGCACATACAAGCTAACTATGGCTACACCTTC.

This chain uses TRBV4-2 with TRBJ1-5; TRBD1 might be the D (5 bases). Per germline, CDR1 LGHNA and CDR2 YNFKEQ. V dropped 5 bases and J dropped 8 bases, with 13 bases sitting between them. CDR3 length equals 13 residues. The CDR3 loop reads CASSSRGGEPQHF. The CDR3 region has the DNA TGTGCCAGCAGCTCCCGGGGGGGGGAGCCCCAGCATTTT.

V gene TRBV5-6 combines with J gene TRBJ2-7; no reliable D call. The CDR3 extends over 12 amino acids. Trimming removed 0 bases from V and 4 bases from J, with 5 bases in between. Germline values: CDR1 SGHDT, CDR2 YYEEEE. The CDR3 sequence: CASSLVQYEQYF. For the CDR3, the DNA is TGTGCCAGCAGCTTGGTACAGTACGAGCAGTACTTC.

The chain has TRBV9 and TRBJ1-5; unclear D gene. V lost 0 bases to trimming and J lost 4 bases, with 14 bases between them. The length of the CDR3 is 16 residues. Germline CDR1 is SGDLS and CDR2 is YYNGEE. The CDR3 protein is CASSVGVVGRNQPQHF. Here the CDR3 DNA reads TGTGCCAGCAGCGTAGGGGTGGTCGGGAGGAATCAGCCCCAGCATTTT.

This clone was recorded once. This rearrangement joins TRBV6-5 to TRBJ1-6; the D gene is possibly TRBD1 (5 bases). V dropped 6 bases and J dropped 6 bases, with 15 bases sitting between them. The CDR3 length is 15 residues. Looked up from germline, CDR1 is MNHEY and CDR2 is SVGAGI. CDR3 DNA sequence: TGTGCCAGCAGGACCCTCGCCGGGACTAATTCACCCCTCCACTTT. Translation gives CASRTLAGTNSPLHF.

The V gene is TRBV19, the J gene TRBJ2-7, with D possibly matching TRBD1 (6 bases). Germline CDR1 is LNHDA and CDR2 is SQIVND (reference sequence). Trimming removed 6 bases at V and 6 bases at J, with 12 bases between. The CDR3 is 12 residues long. In nucleotides, the CDR3 is TGTGCCAGTAGCCCTACAGGGATCGAGCAGTACTTC. Translating gives CASSPTGIEQYF.

The chain carries TRBV6-5 and TRBJ2-1; possibly TRBD2 for D (6 bases). This CDR3 region has 14 residues. Trimming cost V 2 bases and J 5 bases, with 10 bases left between them. Per germline, CDR1 MNHEY and CDR2 SVGAGI. In DNA, the CDR3 is TGTGCCAGCAGTTACCCTAGCGCCAACAATGAGCAGTTCTTC. Residues: CASSYPSANNEQFF.

This clone has a handful of counts. The rearrangement links TRBV9 to TRBJ2-3; 10 bases map to TRBD2. Germline V lookup: CDR1 SGDLS, CDR2 YYNGEE. The junction had 12 bases not matched to a gene; V was cut back by 3 bases and J by 8 bases. This CDR3 region has 16 residues. In DNA, the CDR3 is TGTGCCAGCAGCGCGCAAATTAGCGGGGGGACGGGTACGCAGTATTTT. Its protein product is CASSAQISGGTGTQYF.

The chain employs TRBV18 and TRBJ2-3; D could derive from TRBD1 or TRBD2 (5 bases each). Trimming cost V 1 base and J 9 bases, with 14 bases left between them. The CDR3 sequence is 14 residues long. Germline V gives CDR1 KGHSH, CDR2 LQKENI. The CDR3 nucleotides are TGTGCCAGCTCACCACGGGACCGAGAACTCACGCAGTATTTT. This sequence encodes CASSPRDRELTQYF.

The count of this clone is one. This chain uses TRBV5-1 with TRBJ1-3; possibly TRBD1 for D (5 bases). Trimming cost V 4 bases and J 2 bases, with 10 bases left between them. Germline CDR1 is SGHRS and CDR2 is YFSETQ. The CDR3 has 14 residues. The CDR3 nucleotides read TGCGCCAGCAGCCTGGGGGGTGCTGGAAACACCATATATTTT. This codes for CASSLGGAGNTIYF.